This T cell receptor beta chain was documented in a study of identical twins. Overall study findings and caveats: Cross-sectional statistical analysis, not tracking of the same donors, underpinned the conclusions.

Remarks on this clonotype: Its target is not known.

Donors uniformly comprised healthy Caucasians. TCRdb passed the 5' RACE reads through MiXCR, listing each CDR3 protein once. Among about 1.7 million distinct CDR3 sequences listed, less than 40% were seen once. The CDR3 spans 16 residues. Germline V CDR1 and CDR2: MGHRA, YSYEKL. V lost 2 bases and J lost 4; bases outside the gene matches: 6. The sequenced material came from cord blood. This rearrangement joins TRBV4-1 to TRBJ2-1; 9 bases match TRBD2. The TCR sequence derives from a newborn girl in good health. CDR3 bases: TGCGCCAGCAGCCAATTCAGCGGGAGGAGGTACAATGAGCAGTTCTTC. Residues: CASSQFSGRRYNEQFF.